The clone carrying this T cell receptor (beta chain) was picked up many times. Its antigen is still unknown. This specimen comes from a study of T cells after yellow fever vaccination. Study context: Fractions containing few cells were prepared with SMART-Seq v4 Ultra Low Input. Study-wide results and caveats: A secondary response was less intense yet reached its peak sooner, at day 5 versus 15.

The V end lost 0 bases, the J end lost 0 bases, and 12 bases lay between the germline ends. The CDR3 covers 16 residues. From germline, CDR1 is SGHRS and CDR2 YFSETQ. TCRdb itself ran the 5' RACE reads through MiXCR, one entry per CDR3 protein. The profile shows some 100,000 distinct CDR3 sequences, 7.2% of them singletons. The receptor was isolated from a man aged 18 to 35 who received the YFV17D yellow fever vaccine. The genes are TRBV5-1 and TRBJ1-1; D not resolved. This material consisted of CD4+ T cells sorted from PBMCs, taken 45 days after the first yellow fever vaccination. CDR3 amino acids: CASSLAGLSLNTEAFF. CDR3 in DNA: TGCGCCAGCAGCTTGGCCGGGCTTAGTTTGAACACTGAAGCTTTCTTT.